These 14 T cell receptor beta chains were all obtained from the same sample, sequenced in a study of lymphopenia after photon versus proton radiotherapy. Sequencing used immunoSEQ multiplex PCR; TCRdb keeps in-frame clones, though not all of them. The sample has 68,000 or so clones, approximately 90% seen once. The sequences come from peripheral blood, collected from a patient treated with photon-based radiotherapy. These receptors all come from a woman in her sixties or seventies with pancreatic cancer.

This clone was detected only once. This chain's CDR3 is CASGSIPYNEQFF. The DNA of the CDR3 is TGTGCCAGCGGCTCCATACCCTACAATGAGCAGTTCTTC. The V call is TRBV7-2, the J call TRBJ2-1; D is ambiguous. V lost 8 bases and J lost 2, with 10 bases in between. CDR1 is SGHTA and CDR2 is FQGNSA in the germline V gene. This CDR3 is 13 amino acids long.

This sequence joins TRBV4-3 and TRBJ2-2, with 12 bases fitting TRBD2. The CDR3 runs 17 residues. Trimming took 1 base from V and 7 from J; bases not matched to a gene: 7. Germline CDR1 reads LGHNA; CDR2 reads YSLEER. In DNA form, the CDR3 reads TGCGCCAGCAGCCAAGGGCTAGCGGGAGGGCCGGGCGGGGAGCTGTTTTTT. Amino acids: CASSQGLAGGPGGELFF.

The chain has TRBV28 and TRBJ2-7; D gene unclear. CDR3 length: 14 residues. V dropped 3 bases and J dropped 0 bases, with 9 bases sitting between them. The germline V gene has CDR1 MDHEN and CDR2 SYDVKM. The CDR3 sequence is CASSFGPLSYEQYF. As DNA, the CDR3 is TGTGCCAGCAGTTTCGGCCCGCTCTCCTACGAGCAGTACTTC.

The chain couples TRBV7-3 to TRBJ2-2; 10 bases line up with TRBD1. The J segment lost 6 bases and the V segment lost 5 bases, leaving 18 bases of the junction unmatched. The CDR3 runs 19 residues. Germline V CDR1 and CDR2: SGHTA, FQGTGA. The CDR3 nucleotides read TGTGCCAGCAGCAGATGGGGACCCGGGACAGGGGTTTGGGCCGGGGAGCTGTTTTTT. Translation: CASSRWGPGTGVWAGELFF.

CDR3 amino acids: CASTDRGGSTGELFF. The CDR3 nucleotides read TGTGCCAGCACGGACAGGGGCGGGAGCACCGGGGAGCTGTTTTTT. The V gene is TRBV6-6, the J gene TRBJ2-2; TRBD1 matches 9 bases. The V gene end was trimmed by 7 bases and the J gene end by 4 bases; junction bases not matched to a gene: 7. The CDR3 consists of 15 residues. Germline lookup yields CDR1 MNHNY and CDR2 SVGAGI (reference sequence).

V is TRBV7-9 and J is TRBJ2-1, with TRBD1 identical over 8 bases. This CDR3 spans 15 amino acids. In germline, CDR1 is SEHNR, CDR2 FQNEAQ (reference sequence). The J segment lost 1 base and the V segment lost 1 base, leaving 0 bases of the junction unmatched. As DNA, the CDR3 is TGTGCCAGCAGCTTAGACAGGGGGTCCTACAATGAGCAGTTCTTC. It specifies CASSLDRGSYNEQFF.

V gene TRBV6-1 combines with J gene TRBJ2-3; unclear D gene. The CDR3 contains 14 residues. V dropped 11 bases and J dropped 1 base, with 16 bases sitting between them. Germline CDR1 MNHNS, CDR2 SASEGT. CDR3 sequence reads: CAAQYGKRTDTQYF. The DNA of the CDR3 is TGTGCCGCCCAGTACGGAAAACGCACAGATACGCAGTATTTT.

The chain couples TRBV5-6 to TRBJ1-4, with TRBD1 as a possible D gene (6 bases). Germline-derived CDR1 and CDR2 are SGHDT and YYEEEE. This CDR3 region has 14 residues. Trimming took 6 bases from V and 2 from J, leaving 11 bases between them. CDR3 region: CASTAGHTNEKLFF. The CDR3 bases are TGTGCCAGCACAGCGGGACATACTAATGAAAAACTGTTTTTT.

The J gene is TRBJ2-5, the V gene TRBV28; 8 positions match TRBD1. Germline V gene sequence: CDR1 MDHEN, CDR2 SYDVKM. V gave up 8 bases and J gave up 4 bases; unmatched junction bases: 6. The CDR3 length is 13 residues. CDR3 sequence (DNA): TGTGCCAGCTCGGACAGGGCAGCAGAGACCCAGTACTTC. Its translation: CASSDRAAETQYF.

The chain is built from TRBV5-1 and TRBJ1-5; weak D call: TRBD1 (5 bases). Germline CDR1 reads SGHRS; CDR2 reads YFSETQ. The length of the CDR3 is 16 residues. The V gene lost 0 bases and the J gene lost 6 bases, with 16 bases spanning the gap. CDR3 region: CASSLEGPWTGQPQHF. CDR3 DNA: TGCGCCAGCAGCTTGGAGGGGCCTTGGACGGGTCAGCCCCAGCATTTT.

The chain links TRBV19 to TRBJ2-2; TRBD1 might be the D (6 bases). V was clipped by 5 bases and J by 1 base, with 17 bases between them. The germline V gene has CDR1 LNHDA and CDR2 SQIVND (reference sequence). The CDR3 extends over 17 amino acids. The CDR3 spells CASSSNTGTKNTGELFF. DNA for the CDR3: TGTGCCAGTAGTTCTAACACCGGGACAAAGAACACCGGGGAGCTGTTTTTT.

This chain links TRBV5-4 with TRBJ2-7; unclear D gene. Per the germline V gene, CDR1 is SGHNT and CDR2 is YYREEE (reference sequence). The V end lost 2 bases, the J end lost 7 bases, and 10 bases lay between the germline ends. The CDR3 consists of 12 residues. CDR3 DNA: TGTGCCAGCAGCTTTAGGTTGGGAGAGCAGTACTTC. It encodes CASSFRLGEQYF.

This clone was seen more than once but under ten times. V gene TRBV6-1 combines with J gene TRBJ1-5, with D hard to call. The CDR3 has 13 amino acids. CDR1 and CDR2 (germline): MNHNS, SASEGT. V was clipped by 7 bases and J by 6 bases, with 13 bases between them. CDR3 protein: CASTGSGFQPQHF. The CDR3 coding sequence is TGTGCCAGCACCGGTTCAGGATTTCAGCCCCAGCATTTT.

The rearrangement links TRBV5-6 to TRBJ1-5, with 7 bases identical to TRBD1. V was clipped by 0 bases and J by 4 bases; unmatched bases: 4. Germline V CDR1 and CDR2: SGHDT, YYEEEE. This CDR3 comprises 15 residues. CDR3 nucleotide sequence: TGTGCCAGCAGCTTGGACAGGGGTGAGAATCAGCCCCAGCATTTT. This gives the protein CASSLDRGENQPQHF.